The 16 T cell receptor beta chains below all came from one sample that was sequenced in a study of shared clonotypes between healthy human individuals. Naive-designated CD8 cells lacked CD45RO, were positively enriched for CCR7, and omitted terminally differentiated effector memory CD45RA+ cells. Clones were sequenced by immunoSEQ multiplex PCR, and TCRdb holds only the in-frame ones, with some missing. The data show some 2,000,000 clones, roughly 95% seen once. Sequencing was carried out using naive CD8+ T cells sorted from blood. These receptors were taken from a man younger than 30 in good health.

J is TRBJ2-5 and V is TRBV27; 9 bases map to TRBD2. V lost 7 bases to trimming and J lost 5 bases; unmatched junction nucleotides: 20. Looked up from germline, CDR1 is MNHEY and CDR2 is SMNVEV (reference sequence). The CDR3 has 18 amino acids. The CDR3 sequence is CASTWVDVAGVHRETQYF. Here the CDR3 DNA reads TGTGCCAGCACCTGGGTGGACGTAGCGGGGGTTCATAGGGAGACCCAGTACTTC.

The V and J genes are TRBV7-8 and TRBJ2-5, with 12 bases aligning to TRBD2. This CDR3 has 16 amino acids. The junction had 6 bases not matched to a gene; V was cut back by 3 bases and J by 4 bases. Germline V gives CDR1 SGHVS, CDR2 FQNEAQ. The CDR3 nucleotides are TGTGCCAGCAGCTTGTGGACTAGCGGGGAGGGAGAGACCCAGTACTTC. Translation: CASSLWTSGEGETQYF.

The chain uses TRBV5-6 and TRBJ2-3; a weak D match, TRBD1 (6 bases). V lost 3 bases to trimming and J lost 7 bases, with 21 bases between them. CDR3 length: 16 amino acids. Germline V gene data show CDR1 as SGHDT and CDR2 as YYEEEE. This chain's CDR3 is CASSSRDTSLGYTQYF. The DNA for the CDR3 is TGTGCCAGCAGCTCCCGGGACACCTCTTTGGGTTATACGCAGTATTTT.

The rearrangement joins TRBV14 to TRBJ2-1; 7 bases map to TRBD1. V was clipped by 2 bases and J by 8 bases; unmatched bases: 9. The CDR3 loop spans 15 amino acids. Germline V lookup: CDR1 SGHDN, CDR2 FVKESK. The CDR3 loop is CASSQMLTGQDEQFF. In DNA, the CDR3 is TGTGCCAGCAGCCAAATGTTGACAGGGCAGGATGAGCAGTTCTTC.

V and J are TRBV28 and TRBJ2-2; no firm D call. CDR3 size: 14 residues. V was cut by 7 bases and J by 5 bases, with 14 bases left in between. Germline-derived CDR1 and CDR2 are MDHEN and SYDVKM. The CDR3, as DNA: TGTGCCAGCAACTTCAATTGGGCGACCGGGGAGCTGTTTTTT. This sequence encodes CASNFNWATGELFF. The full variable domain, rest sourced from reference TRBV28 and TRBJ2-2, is DVKVTQSSRYLVKRTGEKVFLECVQDMDHENMFWYRQDPGLGLRLIYFSYDVKMKEKGDIPEGYSVSREKKERFSLILESASTNQTSMYLCASNFNWATGELFFGEGSRLTVL.

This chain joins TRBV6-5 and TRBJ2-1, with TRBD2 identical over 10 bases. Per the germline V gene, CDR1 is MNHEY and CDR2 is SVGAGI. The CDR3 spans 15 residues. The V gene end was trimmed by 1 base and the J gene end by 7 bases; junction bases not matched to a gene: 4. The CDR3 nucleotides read TGTGCCAGCAGTTACTACGCTAGCGGGAGTAATGAGCAGTTCTTC. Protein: CASSYYASGSNEQFF.

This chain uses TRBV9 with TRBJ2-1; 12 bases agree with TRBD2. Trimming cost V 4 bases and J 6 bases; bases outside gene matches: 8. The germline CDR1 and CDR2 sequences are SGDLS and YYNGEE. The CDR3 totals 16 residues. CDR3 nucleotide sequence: TGTGCCAGCAGCATTGGACTAGCGGGAATAATCAATGAGCAGTTCTTC. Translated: CASSIGLAGIINEQFF.

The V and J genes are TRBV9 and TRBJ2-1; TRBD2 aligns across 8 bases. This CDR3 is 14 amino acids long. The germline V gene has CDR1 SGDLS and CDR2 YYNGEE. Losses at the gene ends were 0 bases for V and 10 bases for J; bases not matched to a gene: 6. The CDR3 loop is CASSVAGGLIEQFF. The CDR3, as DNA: TGTGCCAGCAGCGTAGCGGGGGGGCTCATCGAGCAGTTCTTC. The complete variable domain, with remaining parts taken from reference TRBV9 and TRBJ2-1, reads DSGVTQTPKHLITATGQRVTLRCSPRSGDLSVYWYQQSLDQGLQFLIQYYNGEERAKGNILERFSAQQFPDLHSELNLSSLELGDSALYFCASSVAGGLIEQFFGPGTRLTVL.

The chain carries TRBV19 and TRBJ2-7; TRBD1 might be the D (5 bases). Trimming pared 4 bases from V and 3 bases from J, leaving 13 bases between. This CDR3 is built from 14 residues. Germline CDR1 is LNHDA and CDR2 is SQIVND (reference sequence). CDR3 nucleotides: TGTGCCAGTAGTACGGCCGCAGGGTTCTACGAGCAGTACTTC. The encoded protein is CASSTAAGFYEQYF.

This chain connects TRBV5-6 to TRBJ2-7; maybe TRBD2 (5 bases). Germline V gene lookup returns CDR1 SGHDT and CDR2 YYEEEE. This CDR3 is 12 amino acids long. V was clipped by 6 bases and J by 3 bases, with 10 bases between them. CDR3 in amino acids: CASTRDHYEQYF. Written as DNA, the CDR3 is TGTGCCAGCACCCGGGATCACTACGAGCAGTACTTC.

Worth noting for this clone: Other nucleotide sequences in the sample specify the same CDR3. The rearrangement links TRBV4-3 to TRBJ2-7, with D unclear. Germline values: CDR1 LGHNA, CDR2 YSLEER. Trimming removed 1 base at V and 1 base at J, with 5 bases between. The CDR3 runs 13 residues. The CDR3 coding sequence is TGCGCCAGCAGCCAAGGATTTTCCTACGAGCAGTACTTC. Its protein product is CASSQGFSYEQYF.

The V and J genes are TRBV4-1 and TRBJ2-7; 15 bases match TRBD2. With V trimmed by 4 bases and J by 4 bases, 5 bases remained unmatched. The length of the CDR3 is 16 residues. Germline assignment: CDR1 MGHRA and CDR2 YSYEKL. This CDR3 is CASSLGTSGGLYEQYF. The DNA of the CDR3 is TGCGCCAGCAGCCTCGGGACTAGCGGGGGGCTATACGAGCAGTACTTC.

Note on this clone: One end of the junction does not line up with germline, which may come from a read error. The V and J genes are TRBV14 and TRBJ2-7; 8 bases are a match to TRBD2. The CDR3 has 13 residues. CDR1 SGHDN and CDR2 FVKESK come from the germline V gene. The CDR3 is CASTPGLAYEQYF. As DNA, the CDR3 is TGCGCCAGCACCCCGGGACTAGCCTACGAGCAGTACTTC.

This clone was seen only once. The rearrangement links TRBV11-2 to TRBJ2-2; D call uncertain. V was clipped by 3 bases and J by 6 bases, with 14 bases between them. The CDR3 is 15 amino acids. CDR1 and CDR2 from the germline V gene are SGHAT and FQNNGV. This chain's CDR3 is CASSFFGHPAGELFF. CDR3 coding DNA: TGTGCCAGCAGCTTCTTCGGTCACCCAGCCGGGGAGCTGTTTTTT.

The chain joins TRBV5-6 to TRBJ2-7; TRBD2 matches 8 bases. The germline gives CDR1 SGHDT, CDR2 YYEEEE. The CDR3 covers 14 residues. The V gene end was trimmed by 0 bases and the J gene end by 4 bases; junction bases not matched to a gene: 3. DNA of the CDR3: TGTGCCAGCAGCTTGGTTAGCGGGGAATACGAGCAGTACTTC. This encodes CASSLVSGEYEQYF.

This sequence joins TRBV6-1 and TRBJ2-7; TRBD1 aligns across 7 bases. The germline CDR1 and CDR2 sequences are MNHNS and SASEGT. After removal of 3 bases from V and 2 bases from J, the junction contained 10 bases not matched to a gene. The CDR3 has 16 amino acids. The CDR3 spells CASSEVLGQGAYEQYF. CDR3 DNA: TGTGCCAGCAGTGAGGTCCTGGGGCAGGGGGCCTACGAGCAGTACTTC.